Each of the 25 T cell receptor beta chains below was sequenced from the same sample in a study of blood T cell repertoires in COVID-19. Clones were sequenced by immunoSEQ multiplex PCR, and TCRdb holds only the in-frame ones, with some missing. The sample has 25,000 to 30,000 clones, around 72% seen once. The specimen was peripheral blood. Receptors were obtained from a boy aged 2 to 10 with active or convalescent COVID-19.

The V and J genes are TRBV27 and TRBJ1-6, with a weak D call TRBD1 (6 bases). The length of the CDR3 is 17 residues. Germline V gene lookup returns CDR1 MNHEY and CDR2 SMNVEV (reference sequence). Trimming took 5 bases from V and 7 from J, leaving 21 bases between them. CDR3 sequence (DNA): TGTGCCAGCAGTCCCCGGACAGCGTCGCTACTAAATTCACCCCTCCACTTT. It encodes CASSPRTASLLNSPLHF.

The genes are TRBV6-5 and TRBJ2-7; 7 nucleotides match TRBD2. Trimming removed 5 bases from V and 4 bases from J; junction bases left unmatched: 11. There are 15 residues in the CDR3. Germline CDR1 is MNHEY and CDR2 is SVGAGI. CDR3 DNA: TGTGCCAGCAGTACCCCGGGAGGTGGTATATACGAGCAGTACTTC. Translated, it gives CASSTPGGGIYEQYF.

The chain joins TRBV18 to TRBJ2-7; D perhaps matches TRBD1 (5 bases). The V gene's germline CDR1 is KGHSH and CDR2 LQKENI. V was pared by 1 base and J by 2 bases, with 9 bases between. The CDR3 is 14 amino acids. DNA of the CDR3: TGTGCCAGCTCACCACTAAGGGGAACCTACGAGCAGTACTTC. This gives the protein CASSPLRGTYEQYF.

This chain joins TRBV27 and TRBJ1-6; a possible D gene is TRBD1 (5 bases). CDR3 size: 14 residues. The V gene lost 6 bases and the J gene lost 9 bases, with 15 bases spanning the gap. Germline V gives CDR1 MNHEY, CDR2 SMNVEV (reference sequence). In DNA, the CDR3 is TGTGCCAGCAGCCTCAGGGTCATTGGTTCACCCCTCCACTTT. Amino acids: CASSLRVIGSPLHF.

This clone was seen more than once but under ten times. The J gene is TRBJ1-4, the V gene TRBV21-1; the table's D call TRBD1 went unverified against the DNA. TRBV21-1 represents a pseudogene. The CDR3 is 19 residues long. The CDR3, as DNA: TGTGCCAGCAGCAAATCCGCTAGGCCCGGGACAGGGGGGGCATTGATGCTGTTTTTT. It specifies CASSKSARPGTGGALMLFF.

The J gene is TRBJ2-3, the V gene TRBV28; 7 bases align to TRBD1. This CDR3 region has 14 residues. V lost 5 bases to trimming and J lost 5 bases; unmatched junction nucleotides: 7. Per the germline V gene, CDR1 is MDHEN and CDR2 is SYDVKM. The CDR3, as DNA: TGTGCCAGCAGTATCGGGGACAGTATAGATACGCAGTATTTT. Translating it yields CASSIGDSIDTQYF.

V and J are TRBV5-1 and TRBJ2-2; D is perhaps TRBD2 (5 bases). V lost 4 bases to trimming and J lost 6 bases, with 19 bases between them. Germline V gene sequence: CDR1 SGHRS, CDR2 YFSETQ. This CDR3 spans 16 amino acids. Written as DNA, the CDR3 is TGCGCCAGCAGCAACAACGCCGGGGTGAGGGCCGGGGAGCTGTTTTTT. It encodes CASSNNAGVRAGELFF.

The genes are TRBV9 and TRBJ1-1; possibly TRBD1 for D (5 bases). The CDR3 has 14 residues. Germline V lookup: CDR1 SGDLS, CDR2 YYNGEE. Trimming removed 0 bases at V and 0 bases at J, with 6 bases between. In DNA, the CDR3 is TGTGCCAGCAGCGTAGACAGGTTGAACACTGAAGCTTTCTTT. Encoded protein: CASSVDRLNTEAFF.

This clone was detected once. The chain combines TRBV6-5 with TRBJ1-5; the match to TRBD1 covers 10 bases. This CDR3 is built from 15 residues. The germline V gene encodes CDR1 MNHEY and CDR2 SVGAGI. The junction had 4 bases not matched to a gene; V was cut back by 6 bases and J by 2 bases. Here the CDR3 DNA reads TGTGCCAGCAGATCCGGGACAGGGGGCAATCAGCCCCAGCATTTT. This translates into CASRSGTGGNQPQHF.

The CDR3 region has the DNA TGTGCCAGTAGTGGTGTTCCGGGACTAGCGGGTCTATCTTGGGAGCAGTACTTC. As protein: CASSGVPGLAGLSWEQYF. The gene calls are TRBV19 and TRBJ2-7, with 12 bases identical to TRBD2. The CDR3 length is 18 residues. Losses at the gene ends were 5 bases for V and 7 bases for J; bases not matched to a gene: 18. Germline V lookup: CDR1 LNHDA, CDR2 SQIVND (reference sequence).

The CDR3 region has the DNA TGCGCCAGCAGCCTCATTAGAAACAATGAGCAGTTCTTC. Protein: CASSLIRNNEQFF. The rearrangement links TRBV5-1 to TRBJ2-1, with unresolved D. Between the trimmed V and J ends, which lost 4 bases and 5 bases, there was a span of 10 bases. The CDR3 covers 13 residues. Per the germline V gene, CDR1 is SGHRS and CDR2 is YFSETQ.

This clone was seen many times. J is TRBJ1-1 and V is TRBV30, with 7 bases fitting TRBD1. With V trimmed by 3 bases and J by 1 base, 5 bases remained unmatched. CDR3 length: 14 amino acids. CDR1 is GTSNPN, CDR2 SVGIG, per germline (reference sequence). The CDR3 sequence is CAWRGDSRNTEAFF. The CDR3 coding sequence is TGTGCCTGGAGGGGGGACAGTCGGAACACTGAAGCTTTCTTT.

The rearrangement uses TRBV21-1 and TRBJ2-7; the D call of TRBD2 is as the table states it, not checked on the DNA. TRBV21-1 is shown as a pseudogene. The CDR3 length is 16 residues. The CDR3 protein is CASSKGGGTFSYEQYF. The DNA of the CDR3 is TGTGCCAGCAGCAAAGGGGGCGGGACGTTCTCCTACGAGCAGTACTTC.

V is TRBV2 and J is TRBJ2-5; D perhaps matches TRBD2 (6 bases). The CDR3 loop spans 15 amino acids. Germline CDR1 is SNHLY and CDR2 is FYNNEI. V lost 5 bases, J lost 2 bases, and 15 bases lay in between. The CDR3 nucleotides read TGTGCCAGCAGTCTTCCCTCGGAGGGACAAGAGACCCAGTACTTC. Encoded protein: CASSLPSEGQETQYF.

This chain uses TRBV7-9 with TRBJ2-1, with 7 bases lining up with TRBD1. V dropped 1 base and J dropped 7; count of bases not matched to a gene: 10. From germline, CDR1 is SEHNR and CDR2 FQNEAQ (reference sequence). The CDR3 spans 16 residues. The CDR3 DNA sequence: TGTGCCAGCAGCTTAGGAGGGACAGTCCTCTGGAATGAGCAGTTCTTC. Its translation is CASSLGGTVLWNEQFF. Complete variable domain (other parts from reference TRBV7-9 and TRBJ2-1): DTGVSQNPRHKITKRGQNVTFRCDPISEHNRLYWYRQTLGQGPEFLTYFQNEAQLEKSRLLSDRFSAERPKGSFSTLEIQRTEQGDSAMYLCASSLGGTVLWNEQFFGPGTRLTVL.

The count of this clone is one. This sequence joins TRBV28 and TRBJ2-2; D might be TRBD1 (7 bases). The CDR3 sequence is 11 residues long. Germline loops: CDR1 MDHEN, CDR2 SYDVKM. Trimming left V 10 bases short and J 9 bases short, with 12 bases between. This chain's CDR3 is CATQGGRELFF. The CDR3 DNA is TGTGCCACCCAGGGGGGCCGGGAGCTGTTTTTT.

The chain has TRBV6-5 and TRBJ1-2; D is undetermined. This CDR3 contains 13 residues. V gave up 6 bases and J gave up 3 bases, with 11 bases separating them. The germline CDR1 and CDR2 sequences are MNHEY and SVGAGI. CDR3 bases: TGTGCCAGCAGCCAACAGAGCCACTATGGCTACACCTTC. Amino acid sequence: CASSQQSHYGYTF.

The CDR3, as DNA: TGTGCCAGCAGCTTCCGACTTATTTTCACAGATACGCAGTATTTT. Amino acids: CASSFRLIFTDTQYF. The rearrangement uses TRBV5-5 and TRBJ2-3; D not certain. V lost 2 bases, J lost 2 bases, and 12 bases lay in between. Germline V gene sequence: CDR1 SGHKS, CDR2 YYEKEE (reference sequence). This CDR3 has 15 amino acids.

The chain couples TRBV7-2 to TRBJ1-3; D is possibly TRBD1 (5 bases). The CDR3 is made up of 14 amino acids. V was shortened by 7 bases and J by 2 bases, with 12 bases between the two germline ends. Germline loops: CDR1 SGHTA, CDR2 FQGNSA. The CDR3 sequence: CASTPQGAGNTIYF. CDR3 nucleotides: TGTGCCAGCACCCCCCAAGGGGCTGGAAACACCATATATTTT.

The J gene is TRBJ2-3, the V gene TRBV7-9, with 11 bases identical to TRBD2. Germline V gene sequence: CDR1 SEHNR, CDR2 FQNEAQ (reference sequence). This CDR3 is built from 15 residues. V dropped 5 bases and J dropped 1; count of bases not matched to a gene: 2. Here the CDR3 DNA reads TGTGCCAGCAGCATACTAGCGGGGGGCACAGATACGCAGTATTTT. Protein product: CASSILAGGTDTQYF. Drawing the rest from reference TRBV7-9 and TRBJ2-3, the complete variable domain is DTGVSQNPRHKITKRGQNVTFRCDPISEHNRLYWYRQTLGQGPEFLTYFQNEAQLEKSRLLSDRFSAERPKGSFSTLEIQRTEQGDSAMYLCASSILAGGTDTQYFGPGTRLTVL.

The gene calls are TRBV27 and TRBJ1-5; 7 nucleotides line up with TRBD1. Germline V gives CDR1 MNHEY, CDR2 SMNVEV (reference sequence). The CDR3 sequence is 14 residues long. V gave up 3 bases and J gave up 3 bases; unmatched junction bases: 2. CDR3 in DNA: TGTGCCAGCAGTTTTGACAGGGACAATCAGCCCCAGCATTTT. This codes for CASSFDRDNQPQHF.

This clone was recorded a few times. The chain combines TRBV7-2 with TRBJ1-6; no firm D call. Trimming cost V 1 base and J 8 bases, with 12 bases left between them. This CDR3 has 15 residues. Germline CDR1 reads SGHTA; CDR2 reads FQGNSA. The CDR3 sequence: CASSLVTGVDSPLHF. In DNA, the CDR3 is TGTGCCAGCAGCTTAGTTACGGGAGTGGATTCACCCCTCCACTTT.

This rearrangement joins TRBV7-2 to TRBJ1-2, with 8 nucleotides matching TRBD1. The CDR3 is 13 residues long. The V segment lost 5 bases and the J segment 5 bases; nucleotides outside the gene matches: 4. Germline CDR1 SGHTA, CDR2 FQGNSA. CDR3 coding DNA: TGTGCCAGCAGCACAACAGGGGGGTATGGCTACACCTTC. The encoded protein is CASSTTGGYGYTF.

This sequence joins TRBV28 and TRBJ2-3, with a weak D call TRBD2 (6 bases). V lost 6 bases and J 3 bases, leaving 13 bases between the germline ends. This CDR3 is built from 14 residues. Germline CDR1 reads MDHEN; CDR2 reads SYDVKM. CDR3 sequence reads: CASSPRGSTDTQYF. The CDR3 DNA follows: TGTGCCAGCAGCCCCCGGGGGTCAACAGATACGCAGTATTTT.

This chain links TRBV5-1 with TRBJ2-2; D possibly corresponds to TRBD2 (6 bases). CDR1 SGHRS and CDR2 YFSETQ come from the germline V gene. V lost 2 bases and J 6 bases, leaving 8 bases between the germline ends. The CDR3 sequence is 13 residues long. CDR3 DNA sequence: TGCGCCAGCAGCTTTAGGGAGGCCGGGGAGCTGTTTTTT. As protein: CASSFREAGELFF.